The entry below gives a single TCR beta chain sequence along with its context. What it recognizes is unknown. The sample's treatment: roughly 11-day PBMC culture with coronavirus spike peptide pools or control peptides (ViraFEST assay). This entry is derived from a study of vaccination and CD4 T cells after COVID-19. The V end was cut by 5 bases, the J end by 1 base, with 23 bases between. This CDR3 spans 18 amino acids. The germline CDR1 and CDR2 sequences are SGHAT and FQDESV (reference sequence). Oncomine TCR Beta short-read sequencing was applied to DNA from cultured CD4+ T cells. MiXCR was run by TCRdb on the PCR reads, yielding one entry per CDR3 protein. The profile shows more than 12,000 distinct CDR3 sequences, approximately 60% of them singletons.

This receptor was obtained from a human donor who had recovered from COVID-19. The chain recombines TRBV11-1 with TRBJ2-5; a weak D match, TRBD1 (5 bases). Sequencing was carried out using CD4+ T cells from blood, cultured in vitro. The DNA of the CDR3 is TGTGCCAGCAGCCCGAATGAGCGTTCGTCAGGGCTCCAAGAGACCCAGTACTTC. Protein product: CASSPNERSSGLQETQYF.